These 9 T cell receptor beta chains came from one sample sequenced in a study of type 1 and type 2 diabetes patients. PCR was run on genomic DNA. Multiplex PCR with 30 forward and 13 reverse primers amplified the TCR beta CDR3. One entry per CDR3 protein, called by TCRdb with MiXCR from the multiplex PCR reads. The sample has 250,000 or so distinct CDR3 sequences, roughly 50% seen once. Material: peripheral blood mononuclear cells (PBMCs). The receptors originated from a man aged 18 to 29 with type 2 diabetes.

This clonotype was seen only a few times. V is TRBV19 and J is TRBJ2-3; maybe TRBD2 (6 bases). V dropped 9 bases and J dropped 8 bases, with 27 bases sitting between them. The CDR3 runs 16 residues. CDR1 is LNHDA, CDR2 SQIVND, per germline (reference sequence). As DNA, the CDR3 is TGTGCCAGGCCACATCAAGCGGGCCCCTTCAGGGCTACGCAGTATTTT. Protein: CARPHQAGPFRATQYF. The full variable domain, in which reference TRBV19 and TRBJ2-3 provide the parts outside the CDR3, is DGGITQSPKYLFRKEGQNVTLSCEQNLNHDAMYWYRQDPGQGLRLIYYSQIVNDFQKGDIAEGYSVSREKKESFPLTVTSAQKNPTAFYLCARPHQAGPFRATQYFGPGTRLTVL.

This clonotype was detected many times. This chain uses TRBV6-4 with TRBJ2-3, with 8 bases fitting TRBD2. Germline V lookup: CDR1 MRHNA, CDR2 SNTAGT. This CDR3 has 14 amino acids. With 5 bases clipped from V and 6 bases from J, the junction kept 7 bases outside the gene matches. The CDR3 reads CASSREGPQDTQYF. CDR3 DNA: TGTGCCAGCAGTCGGGAGGGCCCACAGGATACGCAGTATTTT.

V gene TRBV27 combines with J gene TRBJ2-2; TRBD2 agrees at 11 bases. This CDR3 comprises 16 residues. With V trimmed by 5 bases and J by 6 bases, 8 bases remained unmatched. Germline CDR1 and CDR2: MNHEY and SMNVEV (reference sequence). CDR3 loop: CASSVRTSGSSGELFF. The CDR3 bases are TGTGCCAGCAGTGTGCGAACTAGCGGGAGTTCCGGGGAGCTGTTTTTT.

This clonotype was seen more than once but under ten times. The V and J genes are TRBV20-1 and TRBJ1-2; no clear D gene. The CDR3 has 13 amino acids. V was pared by 6 bases and J by 3 bases, with 14 bases between. CDR1 is DFQATT, CDR2 SNEGSKA, per germline (reference sequence). The CDR3 sequence is CSAYTKGDYGYTF. The CDR3, as DNA: TGCAGTGCATACACAAAAGGCGACTATGGCTACACCTTC.

The chain combines TRBV7-8 with TRBJ2-7; 7 bases match TRBD2. Per germline, CDR1 SGHVS and CDR2 FQNEAQ. The CDR3 extends over 16 amino acids. The junction had 9 bases not matched to a gene; V was cut back by 2 bases and J by 2 bases. CDR3 loop: CASSLSHGGTPYEQYF. DNA for the CDR3: TGTGCCAGCAGCTTATCCCACGGGGGGACCCCCTACGAGCAGTACTTC.

CDR3 loop: CAWSEGWETQYF. CDR3 coding DNA: TGTGCCTGGAGTGAGGGTTGGGAGACCCAGTACTTC. V is TRBV30 and J is TRBJ2-5; no reliable D call. The V gene lost 1 base and the J gene lost 5 bases, with 8 bases spanning the gap. The CDR3 totals 12 residues. Germline assignment: CDR1 GTSNPN and CDR2 SVGIG (reference sequence).

The chain recombines TRBV27 with TRBJ2-5; D gene unclear. CDR3 length: 14 residues. Germline CDR1 MNHEY, CDR2 SMNVEV (reference sequence). V lost 6 bases and J 3 bases, leaving 14 bases between the germline ends. This CDR3 is CASSRPGMEETQYF. The CDR3 DNA is TGTGCCAGCAGCCGCCCGGGTATGGAAGAGACCCAGTACTTC.

This clonotype has only a few counts. The gene calls are TRBV10-1 and TRBJ2-3; D call uncertain. The CDR3 spans 14 residues. Germline values: CDR1 WNHNN, CDR2 SYGVQD (reference sequence). Trimming stripped 0 bases from V and 0 bases from J, with 4 bases between. CDR3 sequence: CASSESGSTDTQYF. The CDR3 DNA is TGCGCCAGCAGTGAGTCGGGTAGCACAGATACGCAGTATTTT.

This chain joins TRBV2 and TRBJ2-1; the D is unclear. The CDR3 extends over 11 amino acids. Germline V gene lookup returns CDR1 SNHLY and CDR2 FYNNEI. The V end lost 0 bases, the J end lost 9 bases, and 3 bases lay between the germline ends. In nucleotides, the CDR3 is TGTGCCAGCAGTGAAGCGGTTGAGCAGTTCTTC. As protein: CASSEAVEQFF.